This T cell receptor (beta chain) appears in the sequencing data of a study of OX40 agonist ivuxolimab in advanced cancers. Study in general: Hepatocellular carcinoma, melanoma, renal cell or head and neck cancer affected the dose-escalation patients. Patients were roughly 81% male with ages roughly 23 to 79, mean roughly 64. Three partial responders included one hepatocellular carcinoma patient and two cutaneous melanoma patients.

The repertoire was sequenced with immunoSEQ multiplex PCR; TCRdb's copy has only in-frame clones and lacks some. The table has more than 55,000 clones, around 90% seen once. This CDR3 has 13 residues. In germline, CDR1 is KGHSH, CDR2 LQKENI. With 6 bases removed from V and 4 bases from J, the gap between germline ends came to 10 bases. This chain joins TRBV18 and TRBJ1-5; D unresolved. The sequence was obtained from an adult with an advanced solid tumor such as melanoma, head and neck, liver or kidney cancer. The sample consisted of CD4+ or CD8+ T cells sorted from blood, taken in a trial of the OX40 agonist ivuxolimab. The CDR3 sequence is CASSPSRNQPQHF. CDR3 in DNA: TGTGCCAGCTCGCCGAGTAGGAATCAGCCCCAGCATTTT.